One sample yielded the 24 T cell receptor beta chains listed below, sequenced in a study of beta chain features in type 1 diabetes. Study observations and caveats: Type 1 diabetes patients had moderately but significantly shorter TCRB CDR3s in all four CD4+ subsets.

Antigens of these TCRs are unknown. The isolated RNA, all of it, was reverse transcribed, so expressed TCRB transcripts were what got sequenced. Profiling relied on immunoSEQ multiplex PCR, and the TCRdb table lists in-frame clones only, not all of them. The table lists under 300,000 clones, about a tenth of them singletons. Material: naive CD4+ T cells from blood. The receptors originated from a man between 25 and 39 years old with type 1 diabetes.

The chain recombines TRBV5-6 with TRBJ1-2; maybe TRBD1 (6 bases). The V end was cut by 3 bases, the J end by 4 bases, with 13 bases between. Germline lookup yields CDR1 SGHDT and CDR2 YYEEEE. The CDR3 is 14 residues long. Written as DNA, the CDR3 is TGTGCCAGCAGCTCCGTAGGGGGGGCCTATGGCTACACCTTC. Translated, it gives CASSSVGGAYGYTF.

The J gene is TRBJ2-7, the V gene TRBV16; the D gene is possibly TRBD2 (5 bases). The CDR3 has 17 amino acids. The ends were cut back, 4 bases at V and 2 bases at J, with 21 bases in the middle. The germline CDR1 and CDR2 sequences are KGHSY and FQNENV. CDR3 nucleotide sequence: TGTGCCAGCAGCCGCTGGCGAGGGTCTCCTCAAACCTACGAGCAGTACTTC. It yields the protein CASSRWRGSPQTYEQYF.

The CDR3 is CASSPQLAGGTDTQYF. The CDR3 nucleotides read TGTGCCAGCTCACCCCAACTAGCGGGGGGCACAGATACGCAGTATTTT. The rearrangement links TRBV18 to TRBJ2-3, with 11 bases identical to TRBD2. CDR3 length: 16 residues. V shed 3 bases and J 1 base; nucleotides not matched to a gene: 3. The germline V gene has CDR1 KGHSH and CDR2 LQKENI.

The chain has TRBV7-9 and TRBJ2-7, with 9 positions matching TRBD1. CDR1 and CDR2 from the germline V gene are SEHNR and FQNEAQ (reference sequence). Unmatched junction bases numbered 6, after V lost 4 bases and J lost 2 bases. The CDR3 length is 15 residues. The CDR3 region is CASSSLGQGTYEQYF. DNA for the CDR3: TGTGCCAGCAGCTCACTAGGACAGGGGACCTACGAGCAGTACTTC. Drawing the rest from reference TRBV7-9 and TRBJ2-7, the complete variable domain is DTGVSQNPRHKITKRGQNVTFRCDPISEHNRLYWYRQTLGQGPEFLTYFQNEAQLEKSRLLSDRFSAERPKGSFSTLEIQRTEQGDSAMYLCASSSLGQGTYEQYFGPGTRLTVT.

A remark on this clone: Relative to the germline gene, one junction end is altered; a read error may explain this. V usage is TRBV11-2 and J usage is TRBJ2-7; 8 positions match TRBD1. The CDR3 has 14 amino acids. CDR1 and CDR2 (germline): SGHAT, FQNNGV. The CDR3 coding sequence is TGTGCCAGCAGTTTAGGACAGGGCTGGAACGAGCAGTACTTC. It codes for CASSLGQGWNEQYF.

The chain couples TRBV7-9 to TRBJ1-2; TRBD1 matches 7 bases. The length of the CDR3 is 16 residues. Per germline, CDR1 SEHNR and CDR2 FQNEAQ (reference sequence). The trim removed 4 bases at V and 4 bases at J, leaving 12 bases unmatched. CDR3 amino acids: CASSSPRRGPLYGYTF. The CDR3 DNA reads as TGTGCCAGCAGCTCCCCTAGGAGGGGGCCCCTCTATGGCTACACCTTC.

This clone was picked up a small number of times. The CDR3 region has the DNA TGTGCCATCAGTACCGGAATGCAGGCCAATCAGCCCCAGCATTTT. The encoded protein is CAISTGMQANQPQHF. The rearrangement joins TRBV10-3 to TRBJ1-5, with no clear D. The CDR3 length is 15 residues. Germline V lookup: CDR1 ENHRY, CDR2 SYGVKD. The ends were cut back, 5 bases at V and 3 bases at J, with 14 bases in the middle.

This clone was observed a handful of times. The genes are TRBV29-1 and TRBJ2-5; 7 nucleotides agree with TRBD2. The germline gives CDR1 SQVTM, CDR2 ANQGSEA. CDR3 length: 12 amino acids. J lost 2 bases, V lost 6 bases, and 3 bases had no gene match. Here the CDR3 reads CSVAGNQETQYF. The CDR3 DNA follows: TGCAGCGTAGCGGGGAATCAAGAGACCCAGTACTTC.

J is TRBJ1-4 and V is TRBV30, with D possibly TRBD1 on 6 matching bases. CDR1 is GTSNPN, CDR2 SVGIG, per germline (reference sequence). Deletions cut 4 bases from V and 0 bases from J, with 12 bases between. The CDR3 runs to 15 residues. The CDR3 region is CAWNGWTATNEKLFF. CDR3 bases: TGTGCCTGGAATGGCTGGACAGCAACTAATGAAAAACTGTTTTTT.

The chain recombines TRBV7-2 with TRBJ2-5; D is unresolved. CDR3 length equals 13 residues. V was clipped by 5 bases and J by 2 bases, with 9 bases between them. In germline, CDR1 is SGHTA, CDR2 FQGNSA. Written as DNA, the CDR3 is TGTGCCAGCAGCCCCCTGAGGCAAGAGACCCAGTACTTC. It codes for CASSPLRQETQYF.

The CDR3 DNA reads TGTGCCAGCAGCAAAGGGGAGGGGGCCAAAAACATTCAGTACTTC. Protein: CASSKGEGAKNIQYF. The chain joins TRBV7-9 to TRBJ2-4; 7 bases are a match to TRBD2. The germline V gene encodes CDR1 SEHNR and CDR2 FQNEAQ (reference sequence). This CDR3 has 15 residues. The ends lost 5 bases at V and 1 base at J; junction bases unmatched: 5.

CDR3 sequence: CASSLGQGGQDTQYF. In nucleotides, the CDR3 is TGCGCCAGCAGCTTGGGACAGGGTGGTCAAGATACGCAGTATTTT. The chain carries TRBV5-1 and TRBJ2-3; 7 bases map to TRBD1. The V segment lost 0 bases and the J segment 5 bases; nucleotides outside the gene matches: 6. The CDR3 is 15 residues long. Germline lookup yields CDR1 SGHRS and CDR2 YFSETQ.

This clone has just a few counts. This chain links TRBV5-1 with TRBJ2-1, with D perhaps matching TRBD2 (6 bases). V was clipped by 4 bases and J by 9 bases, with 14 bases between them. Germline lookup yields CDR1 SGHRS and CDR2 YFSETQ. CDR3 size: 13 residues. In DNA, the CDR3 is TGCGCCAGCAGCCCCGGGAGTACGGGTGAGCAGTTCTTC. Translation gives CASSPGSTGEQFF.

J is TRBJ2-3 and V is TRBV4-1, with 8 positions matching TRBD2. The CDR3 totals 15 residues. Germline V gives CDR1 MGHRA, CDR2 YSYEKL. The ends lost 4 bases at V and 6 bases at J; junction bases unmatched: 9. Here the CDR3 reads CASSRAGGPGDTQYF. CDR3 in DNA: TGCGCCAGCAGCCGTGCGGGGGGACCCGGGGATACGCAGTATTTT.

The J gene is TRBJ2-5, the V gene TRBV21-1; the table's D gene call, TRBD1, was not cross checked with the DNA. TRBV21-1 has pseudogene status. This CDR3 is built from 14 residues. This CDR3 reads CASSLQVVQETQYF. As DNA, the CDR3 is TGTGCCAGCAGTCTCCAGGTGGTACAAGAGACCCAGTACTTC.

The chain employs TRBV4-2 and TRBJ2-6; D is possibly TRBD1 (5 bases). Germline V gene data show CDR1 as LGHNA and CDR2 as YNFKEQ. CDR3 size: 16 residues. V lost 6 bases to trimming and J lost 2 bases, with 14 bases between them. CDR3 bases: TGTGCCAGCAGTCAGCTCAGGGTTGCTGGGGCCAACGTCCTGACTTTC. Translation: CASSQLRVAGANVLTF.

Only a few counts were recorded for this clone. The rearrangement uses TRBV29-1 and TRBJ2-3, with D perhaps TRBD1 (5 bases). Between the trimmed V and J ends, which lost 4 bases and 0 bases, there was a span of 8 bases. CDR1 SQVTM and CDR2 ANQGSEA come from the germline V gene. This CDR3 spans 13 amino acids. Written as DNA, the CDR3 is TGCAGCGTTGCAGGGTTTAGCACAGATACGCAGTATTTT. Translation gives CSVAGFSTDTQYF.

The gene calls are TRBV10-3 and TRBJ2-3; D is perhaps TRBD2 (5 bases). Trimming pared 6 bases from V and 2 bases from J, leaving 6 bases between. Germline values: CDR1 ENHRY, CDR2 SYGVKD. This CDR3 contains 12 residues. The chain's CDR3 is CAISRDTDTQYF. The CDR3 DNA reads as TGTGCCATCAGCCGGGACACAGATACGCAGTATTTT.

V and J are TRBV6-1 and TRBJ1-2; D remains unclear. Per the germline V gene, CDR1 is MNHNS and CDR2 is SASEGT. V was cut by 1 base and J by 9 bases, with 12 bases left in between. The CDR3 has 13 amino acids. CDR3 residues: CASSEEDGVSYTF. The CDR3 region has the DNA TGTGCCAGCAGTGAAGAGGACGGGGTGAGCTACACCTTC.

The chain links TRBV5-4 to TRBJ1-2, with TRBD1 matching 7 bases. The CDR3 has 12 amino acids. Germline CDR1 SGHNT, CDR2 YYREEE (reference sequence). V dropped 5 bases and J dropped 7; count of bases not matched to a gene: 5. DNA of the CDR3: TGTGCCAGCAGTGCAGGGGGTTCTGGCTACACCTTC. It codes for CASSAGGSGYTF.

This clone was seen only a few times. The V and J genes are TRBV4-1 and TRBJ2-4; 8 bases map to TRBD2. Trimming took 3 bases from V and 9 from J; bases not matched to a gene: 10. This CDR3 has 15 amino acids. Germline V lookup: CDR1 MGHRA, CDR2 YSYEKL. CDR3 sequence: CASSHPPRGEVIQYF. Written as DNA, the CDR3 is TGCGCCAGCAGCCACCCCCCGCGGGGGGAGGTCATTCAGTACTTC.

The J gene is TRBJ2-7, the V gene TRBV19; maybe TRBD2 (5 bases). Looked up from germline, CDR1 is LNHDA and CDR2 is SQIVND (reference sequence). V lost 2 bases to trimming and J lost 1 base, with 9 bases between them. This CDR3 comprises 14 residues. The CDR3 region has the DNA TGTGCCAGTAGTATATACGGGGAGTCCTACGAGCAGTACTTC. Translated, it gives CASSIYGESYEQYF.

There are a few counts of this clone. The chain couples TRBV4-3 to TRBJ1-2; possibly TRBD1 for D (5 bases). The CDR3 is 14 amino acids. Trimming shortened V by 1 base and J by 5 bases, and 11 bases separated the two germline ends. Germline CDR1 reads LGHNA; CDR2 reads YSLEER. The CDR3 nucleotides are TGCGCCAGCAGCCAAGGTGACAGCGAATATGGCTACACCTTC. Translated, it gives CASSQGDSEYGYTF.

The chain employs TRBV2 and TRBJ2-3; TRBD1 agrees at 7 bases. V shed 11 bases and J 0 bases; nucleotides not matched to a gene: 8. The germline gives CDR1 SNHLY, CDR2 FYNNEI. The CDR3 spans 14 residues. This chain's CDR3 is CAQRRDRSTDTQYF. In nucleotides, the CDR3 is TGTGCCCAGCGACGGGACAGAAGCACAGATACGCAGTATTTT. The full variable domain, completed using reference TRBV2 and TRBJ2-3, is EPEVTQTPSHQVTQMGQEVILRCVPISNHLYFYWYRQILGQKVEFLVSFYNNEISEKSEIFDDQFSVERPDGSNFTLKIRSTKLEDSAMYFCAQRRDRSTDTQYFGPGTRLTVL.